A selection of T cell receptor beta chains follows, all from one sample in a study of T cell responses to AZD1222 COVID-19 vaccine. Only in-frame clones appear in the TCRdb table, and some are missing; sequencing was by immunoSEQ multiplex PCR. The repertoire holds about 96,000 clones, with 89% as singletons. The input for sequencing was peripheral blood, taken on day 0 of AZD1222 vaccination. The source of these receptors is an adult in good health. Both conserved end residues are part of each CDR3. A D gene is named only where the DNA matches it firmly. Clone size appears in some rows only: once, few, many, or a class for an expanded clone.

J: TRBJ1-2; V: TRBV19; size: .; D: .; DNA: TGTGCCAGTAGCCGCAAAACAGAGAACTATGGCTACACCTTC; CDR3: CASSRKTENYGYTF
J: TRBJ2-3; V: TRBV12-3/TRBV12-4; size: .; D: .; DNA: TGTGCCAGCAGTTTCTTAGGGACAGATACGCAGTATTTT; CDR3: CASSFLGTDTQYF
J: TRBJ1-4; V: TRBV5-1; size: .; D: TRBD1; DNA: TGCGCCAGCAGCCCCGACAGGGGGGATAATGAAAAACTGTTTTTT; CDR3: CASSPDRGDNEKLFF
J: TRBJ2-5; V: TRBV7-2; size: .; D: .; DNA: TGTGCCAGCAGCCCGCGTCCGGGGGGCGGGTACCAAGAGACCCAGTACTTC; CDR3: CASSPRPGGGYQETQYF
J: TRBJ2-7; V: TRBV14; size: .; D: TRBD2; DNA: TGTGCCAGCAGCCAAGGTAGCGGGCCGGCCTACGAGCAGTACTTC; CDR3: CASSQGSGPAYEQYF
J: TRBJ1-2; V: TRBV23-1; size: .; D: TRBD1; DNA: TGCGCCAGCAGCCACTCCGGGACAGACTATGGCTACACCTTC; CDR3: CASSHSGTDYGYTF
J: TRBJ2-1; V: TRBV28; size: .; D: .; DNA: TGTGCCAGCAGCCTCAGATGGGGCTCTGGACAGCTTGGCAATGAGCAGTTCTTC; CDR3: CASSLRWGSGQLGNEQFF
J: TRBJ2-7; V: TRBV6-2/TRBV6-3; size: .; D: .; DNA: TGTGCCAGCAGTTACAGGGGTGGATCCTACGAGCAGTACTTC; CDR3: CASSYRGGSYEQYF
J: TRBJ2-2; V: TRBV5-5; size: .; D: .; DNA: TGTGCCAGCTCCTCGGAGGGGGACTTTACCGGGGAGCTGTTTTTT; CDR3: CASSSEGDFTGELFF
J: TRBJ2-7; V: TRBV4-1; size: .; D: .; DNA: TGCGCCAGCAGCCCTGGGGGGGCGTCCGGGTACTTC; CDR3: CASSPGGASGYF
J: TRBJ1-2; V: TRBV6-6; size: .; D: .; DNA: TGTGCCAGCAGTTACATTGCAGGCGAGGCAGGACATGGCTACACCTTC; CDR3: CASSYIAGEAGHGYTF
J: TRBJ1-2; V: TRBV30; size: few; D: .; DNA: TGTGCCTGGACCTCCCCAAAGTCTGGGGCCTACTTTTATGGCTACACCTTC; CDR3: CAWTSPKSGAYFYGYTF
J: TRBJ1-2; V: TRBV19; size: .; D: TRBD1; DNA: TGTGCCAGTAACCCTCACCGACAGGGCGAAACTTATGGCTACACCTTC; CDR3: CASNPHRQGETYGYTF
J: TRBJ2-5; V: TRBV5-1; size: few; D: TRBD1; DNA: TGCGCCAGCAGCCCTAATACAGGGACAGGAGAGACCCAGTACTTC; CDR3: CASSPNTGTGETQYF
J: TRBJ1-4; V: TRBV24-1; size: .; D: .; DNA: TGTGCCACCAGTGACCCCCGGTCGGGGGGCGAAAAACTGTTTTTT; CDR3: CATSDPRSGGEKLFF
J: TRBJ2-7; V: TRBV18; size: .; D: TRBD1; DNA: TGTGCCAGCTCACAGGGGACAGGGACTCAACAGTACTTC; CDR3: CASSQGTGTQQYF
J: TRBJ2-1; V: TRBV5-1; size: once; D: TRBD2; DNA: TGCGCCAGCAGCCCGGGACTAGCGGTTAACAATGAGCAGTTCTTC; CDR3: CASSPGLAVNNEQFF
J: TRBJ2-3; V: TRBV9; size: .; D: .; DNA: TGTGCCAGCAGCGTAGATGGGGGGCTGGGGTCAGATACGCAGTATTTT; CDR3: CASSVDGGLGSDTQYF
J: TRBJ2-1; V: TRBV7-3; size: .; D: .; DNA: TGTGCCAGCAGCTTAAGTCGGGGGACTTACAATGAGCAGTTCTTC; CDR3: CASSLSRGTYNEQFF
J: TRBJ2-3; V: TRBV5-4; size: once; D: .; DNA: TGTGCCAGCAGCTTGCCTAGCCTAAGCACAGATACGCAGTATTTT; CDR3: CASSLPSLSTDTQYF
J: TRBJ1-4; V: TRBV5-1; size: .; D: TRBD1; DNA: TGCGCCAGCAGCTTCGCAGGGGGCAAGGAAGAAAAACTGTTTTTT; CDR3: CASSFAGGKEEKLFF
J: TRBJ2-2; V: TRBV25-1; size: .; D: .; DNA: TGTGCCAGCAGAAGGACAGCAATAAACGGGGAGCTGTTTTTT; CDR3: CASRRTAINGELFF